Following are 14 T cell receptor beta chains from one sample sequenced in a study of T cells in Graves' hyperthyroidism and ophthalmopathy. TCR beta CDR3 sequences were amplified from RNA transcripts. The HTBI primer set drove a first-round RT-PCR of the TCR CDR3. TCRdb ran MiXCR on the multiplex PCR reads and lists one entry per CDR3 protein. Among about 610,000 distinct CDR3 sequences, 14% to 15% were seen once, and the ten largest hold around 4%. The material sequenced was blood. The receptors derive from a woman in her thirties or forties with Graves' ophthalmopathy.

The chain combines TRBV9 with TRBJ2-2; TRBD1 is a possible D gene (5 bases). V lost 4 bases and J 7 bases, leaving 17 bases between the germline ends. The CDR3 covers 15 residues. From germline, CDR1 is SGDLS and CDR2 YYNGEE. The CDR3 loop reads CASSPTGALGGELFF. The DNA for the CDR3 is TGTGCCAGCAGCCCGACTGGGGCATTAGGCGGGGAGCTGTTTTTT.

This clonotype was observed many times. This rearrangement joins TRBV30 to TRBJ1-3; D is perhaps TRBD1 (5 bases). Trimming pared 7 bases from V and 2 bases from J, leaving 15 bases between. The CDR3 loop spans 14 amino acids. From germline, CDR1 is GTSNPN and CDR2 SVGIG (reference sequence). CDR3 nucleotide sequence: TGTGCCTTCCCGCGCCGGGGGACTGGAAACACCATATATTTT. It translates to CAFPRRGTGNTIYF.

This clonotype has ten or more counts. This sequence joins TRBV11-2 and TRBJ2-7; D is perhaps TRBD1 (6 bases). CDR1 SGHAT and CDR2 FQNNGV come from the germline V gene. The CDR3 runs 13 residues. V lost 5 bases and J 5 bases, leaving 13 bases between the germline ends. Written as DNA, the CDR3 is TGTGCCAGCAGCAAGAGGACAGAAAACGAGCAGTACTTC. The encoded protein is CASSKRTENEQYF. Full variable domain (rest looked up from reference TRBV11-2 and TRBJ2-7): EAGVAQSPRYKIIEKRQSVAFWCNPISGHATLYWYQQILGQGPKLLIQFQNNGVVDDSQLPKDRFSAERLKGVDSTLKIQPAKLEDSAVYLCASSKRTENEQYFGPGTRLTVT.

This clonotype was seen ten or more times. This chain links TRBV6-5 with TRBJ2-7, with 7 bases matching TRBD1. V gave up 2 bases and J gave up 0 bases; unmatched junction bases: 4. The CDR3 runs to 15 residues. Germline V gene lookup returns CDR1 MNHEY and CDR2 SVGAGI. The CDR3 bases are TGTGCCAGCAGTTACAGGGGGCAAAGCTCCTACGAGCAGTACTTC. Encoded protein: CASSYRGQSSYEQYF.

This clonotype was seen many times. The V gene is TRBV27, the J gene TRBJ2-4; 7 bases agree with TRBD1. The V gene end was trimmed by 6 bases and the J gene end by 11 bases; junction bases not matched to a gene: 7. CDR3 size: 12 residues. Germline V gives CDR1 MNHEY, CDR2 SMNVEV (reference sequence). This CDR3 is CASSPTGRLQYF. Here the CDR3 DNA reads TGTGCCAGCAGCCCGACAGGGCGGCTTCAGTACTTC.

This chain uses TRBV12-3 or TRBV12-4 with TRBJ1-5, with 7 positions matching TRBD1. Germline trimming cut 6 bases from V and 0 bases from J; bases unmatched to any gene: 8. CDR3 length: 16 residues. CDR3 in DNA: TGTGCCAGCAGAACGGACAGGAAAGATAGCAATCAGCCCCAGCATTTT. Translated, it gives CASRTDRKDSNQPQHF.

This clonotype was counted between two and nine times. The chain has TRBV6-2 or TRBV6-3 and TRBJ1-5; the D gene is possibly TRBD1 (5 bases). V gave up 5 bases and J gave up 9 bases, with 17 bases separating them. The CDR3 is made up of 14 amino acids. Germline V lookup: CDR1 MNHEY, CDR2 SVGEGT. This chain's CDR3 is CASSAPGGLVPQHF. The DNA of the CDR3 is TGTGCCAGCAGTGCCCCGGGGGGTTTGGTGCCCCAGCATTTT.

This clonotype was found many times. This chain links TRBV20-1 with TRBJ1-1, with D maybe TRBD1 (5 bases). The CDR3 totals 19 residues. Deletions cut 8 bases from V and 0 bases from J, with 31 bases between. Germline CDR1 reads DFQATT; CDR2 reads SNEGSKA (reference sequence). In DNA form, the CDR3 reads TGCAGTTGCATCCCGTTTGGGGGGATGTTCGCCAGCTTGAACACTGAAGCTTTCTTT. Encoded protein: CSCIPFGGMFASLNTEAFF.

The CDR3 loop reads CASSVISNTGELFF. The CDR3 DNA reads TGTGCCAGCAGCGTAATTTCTAACACCGGGGAGCTGTTTTTT. The chain joins TRBV9 to TRBJ2-2; D not resolved. V lost 1 base, J lost 2 bases, and 6 bases lay in between. The CDR3 is made up of 14 amino acids. Germline V CDR1 and CDR2: SGDLS, YYNGEE.

This clonotype has only a few counts. The chain employs TRBV4-2 and TRBJ1-1; D is possibly TRBD1 (6 bases). Trimming shortened V by 4 bases and J by 2 bases, and 14 bases separated the two germline ends. CDR3 size: 15 residues. The germline V gene encodes CDR1 LGHNA and CDR2 YNFKEQ. The CDR3 bases are TGTGCCAGCAGCCCGGGGGCTGGTAAAAACACTGAAGCTTTCTTT. Translation: CASSPGAGKNTEAFF.

There are many counts of this clonotype. The CDR3 DNA sequence: TGCAGTGCTAGTAAGGGACAGGGAGTTTCCTACGAGCAGTACTTC. Residues: CSASKGQGVSYEQYF. This rearrangement joins TRBV20-1 to TRBJ2-7, with TRBD1 matching over 9 bases. Losses at the gene ends were 3 bases for V and 1 base for J; bases not matched to a gene: 7. This CDR3 has 15 amino acids. The germline gives CDR1 DFQATT, CDR2 SNEGSKA (reference sequence).

This clonotype was observed at least ten times. The V gene is TRBV4-1, the J gene TRBJ2-7, with D perhaps being TRBD1 or TRBD2 (5 bases each). V shed 1 base and J shed 5 bases, with 18 bases lying between them. Looked up from germline, CDR1 is MGHRA and CDR2 is YSYEKL. The CDR3 runs 16 residues. The CDR3: CASSQAGDGEGHEQYF. Written as DNA, the CDR3 is TGCGCCAGCAGCCAAGCCGGGGACGGTGAGGGGCACGAGCAGTACTTC.

The table lists this clonotype with many counts. The chain employs TRBV25-1 and TRBJ2-2; unclear D gene. Germline values: CDR1 MGHDK, CDR2 SYGVNS. This CDR3 is 14 amino acids long. V was cut by 2 bases and J by 6 bases, with 10 bases left in between. The CDR3 DNA reads as TGTGCCAGCAGTGAAGTAGGTTCCCCCGGGGAGCTGTTTTTT. Translating gives CASSEVGSPGELFF.

This clonotype was observed many times. The gene calls are TRBV6-5 and TRBJ2-5, with 7 positions matching TRBD2. The CDR3 runs to 16 residues. Germline V lookup: CDR1 MNHEY, CDR2 SVGAGI. The V segment lost 2 bases and the J segment 3 bases; nucleotides outside the gene matches: 9. CDR3 DNA sequence: TGTGCCAGCAGTTACCCTGATATGAGCGGGGAAGAGACCCAGTACTTC. Encoded protein: CASSYPDMSGEETQYF.